This TCR beta chain came from a study of blood T cell repertoires in COVID-19. Study details: Samples taken during acute and convalescent COVID-19 were collected in the United States, Italy and Spain. Sources were T cells, B-cell-depleted T cells, or PBMCs; the material itself was cDNA or gDNA.

Study processing details: The assay estimated nucleated cells by amplifying reference gene primers. Here immunoSEQ multiplex PCR was the method, and the copy in TCRdb shows in-frame clones only, minus some. V, J and clone size are those of that table, while D and trimming were read from the DNA. The sample has tens of thousands of clones; about 89% are singletons. This CDR3 is built from 14 residues. V trimming: 5 bases; J trimming: 4 bases; junction bases outside the gene matches: 7. Germline assignment: CDR1 SNHLY and CDR2 FYNNEI. The chain is built from TRBV2 and TRBJ1-2, with 7 nucleotides matching TRBD1. The clonotype originates from a human donor in a cohort sampled during active COVID-19. The sequencing sample was made of peripheral blood. In DNA, the CDR3 is TGTGCCAGCAGTCCCCCAGGGGGATCCTATGGCTACACCTTC. Translation gives CASSPPGGSYGYTF.